This entry lists 32 T cell receptor beta chains sequenced from one sample in a study of control samples from healthy donors and cancer patients. This table comes from immunoSEQ multiplex PCR, and its TCRdb copy is limited to in-frame clones, with some not included. This table has about 120,000 clones, approximately 90% appearing once. Sequenced: blood. These receptors were taken from a man aged 25 to 45 in good health.

The V and J genes are TRBV5-5 and TRBJ1-6, with 10 bases matching TRBD1. The CDR3 is made up of 15 amino acids. J lost 8 bases, V lost 3 bases, and 5 bases had no gene match. The V gene's germline CDR1 is SGHKS and CDR2 YYEKEE (reference sequence). The CDR3 sequence: CASSWAGTGDSPLHF. CDR3 DNA sequence: TGTGCCAGCAGCTGGGCCGGGACAGGGGATTCACCCCTCCACTTT.

This sequence joins TRBV5-1 and TRBJ2-7, with D uncertain. Germline lookup yields CDR1 SGHRS and CDR2 YFSETQ. This CDR3 is 14 amino acids long. V was clipped by 1 base and J by 4 bases, with 12 bases between them. CDR3: CASSLPTAQYEQYF. CDR3 DNA sequence: TGCGCCAGCAGCTTGCCCACAGCCCAATACGAGCAGTACTTC.

The J gene is TRBJ1-2, the V gene TRBV6-1, with TRBD1 as a possible D gene (6 bases). CDR1 is MNHNS, CDR2 SASEGT, per germline. This CDR3 region has 15 residues. The V gene lost 0 bases and the J gene lost 6 bases, with 14 bases spanning the gap. CDR3 sequence reads: CASSEAPGARDGYTF. As DNA, the CDR3 is TGTGCCAGCAGTGAAGCGCCGGGGGCGCGTGATGGCTACACCTTC.

V gene TRBV5-3 combines with J gene TRBJ1-1; the D is unclear. TRBV5-3 falls under the ORF class, with uncertain function. The CDR3 consists of 11 residues. V was clipped by 1 base and J by 2 bases, with 0 bases between them. The DNA for the CDR3 is TGTGCCAGAAGCTTGAACACTGAAGCTTTCTTT. This gives the protein CARSLNTEAFF.

The V call is TRBV27, the J call TRBJ2-7; D is ambiguous. The CDR3 has 16 amino acids. Trimming stripped 3 bases from V and 0 bases from J, with 15 bases between. CDR1 MNHEY and CDR2 SMNVEV come from the germline V gene (reference sequence). This chain's CDR3 is CASSFFPPRSSYEQYV. The CDR3 DNA sequence: TGTGCCAGCAGTTTTTTCCCCCCGAGGAGCTCCTACGAGCAGTACGTC.

The J gene is TRBJ2-5, the V gene TRBV6-5; D tentatively fits TRBD1 or TRBD2 (5 bases each). This CDR3 spans 13 amino acids. The germline V gene has CDR1 MNHEY and CDR2 SVGAGI. V was pared by 6 bases and J by 7 bases, with 15 bases between. Written as DNA, the CDR3 is TGTGCCAGCAGCGCGGATCCGAGGGGGACCCAGTACTTC. It translates to CASSADPRGTQYF.

The chain employs TRBV7-2 and TRBJ1-2; tentatively, D is TRBD1 (5 bases). V gave up 6 bases and J gave up 2 bases, with 16 bases separating them. Germline values: CDR1 SGHTA, CDR2 FQGNSA. This CDR3 is 15 amino acids long. The DNA for the CDR3 is TGTGCCAGCAGTTACCCACCGGGACGGAACTATGGCTACACCTTC. Translating it yields CASSYPPGRNYGYTF.

The J gene is TRBJ2-1, the V gene TRBV18; tentative D call: TRBD1 (6 bases). Trimming pared 3 bases from V and 0 bases from J, leaving 12 bases between. CDR3 length: 16 residues. Germline V gene data show CDR1 as KGHSH and CDR2 as LQKENI. The CDR3 DNA follows: TGTGCCAGCTCACCGGGGGCCGCGAGCTCCTACAATGAGCAGTTCTTC. Translation gives CASSPGAASSYNEQFF.

The V gene is TRBV3-1 (or the pseudogene TRBV3-2), the J gene TRBJ1-2; no firm D call. The CDR3 has 16 amino acids. The germline CDR1 and CDR2 sequences are LGHDT and YNNKEL (reference sequence). The V and J ends lost 2 bases and 8 bases respectively, with 21 bases between them. The CDR3 coding sequence is TGTGCCAGCAGCCAACCGAATCTTCTTACTCGCGGGGGCTACACCTTC. Residues: CASSQPNLLTRGGYTF.

To note about this clone: Other DNA sequences in the same sample also yield this CDR3. The chain recombines TRBV9 with TRBJ1-3; no clear D gene. Germline V gene sequence: CDR1 SGDLS, CDR2 YYNGEE. The CDR3 is made up of 16 amino acids. Trimming took 1 base from V and 0 from J, leaving 11 bases between them. CDR3 protein: CASSVSLQFSGNTIYF. As DNA, the CDR3 is TGTGCCAGCAGCGTAAGTCTTCAGTTCTCTGGAAACACCATATATTTT.

CDR3 loop: CASGSGQHYEQYF. The CDR3 DNA is TGTGCTAGTGGTTCGGGACAGCACTACGAGCAGTACTTC. The chain carries TRBV12-5 and TRBJ2-7; TRBD1 matches at 7 bases. V shed 4 bases, J shed 3 bases, and the junction held 3 bases outside the gene matches. Germline assignment: CDR1 LGHNT and CDR2 FRNRAP. This CDR3 region has 13 residues. The complete variable domain, with remaining parts taken from reference TRBV12-5 and TRBJ2-7, reads DARVTQTPRHKVTEMGQEVTMRCQPILGHNTVFWYRQTMMQGLELLAYFRNRAPLDDSGMPKDRFSAEMPDATLATLKIQPSEPRDSAVYFCASGSGQHYEQYFGPGTRLTVT.

On this clone itself: The junction shows a germline mismatch at one end, possibly a read error. Other DNA variants within this sample encode the same CDR3. V is TRBV12-5 and J is TRBJ1-5; D gene unclear. CDR3 length: 14 residues. Germline CDR1 and CDR2: LGHNT and FRNRAP. This CDR3 is CASGLSQTNQPQHF. The CDR3 DNA sequence: TGTGCTAGCGGTTTGTCACAGACCAATCAGCCCCAGCATTTT.

This chain uses TRBV12-3 or TRBV12-4 with TRBJ1-1; D remains ambiguous. There are 11 residues in the CDR3. V lost 2 bases, J lost 8 bases, and 6 bases lay in between. CDR3 coding DNA: TGTGCCAGCAGTTTAATTTCCGAAGCTTTCTTT. This codes for CASSLISEAFF.

The chain couples TRBV7-2 to TRBJ2-6; D possibly corresponds to TRBD2 (5 bases). The CDR3 has 15 amino acids. The germline gives CDR1 SGHTA, CDR2 FQGNSA. Trimming stripped 11 bases from V and 0 bases from J, with 14 bases between. CDR3 nucleotide sequence: TGTGCCCGAGGAGAGGGTAGCTCTGGGGCCAACGTCCTGACTTTC. This codes for CARGEGSSGANVLTF.

V is TRBV11-3 and J is TRBJ1-1; no clear D gene. Germline values: CDR1 SGHNT, CDR2 YENEEA. The CDR3 consists of 13 residues. With 1 base removed from V and 5 bases from J, the gap between germline ends came to 8 bases. The CDR3 here is CASSLVLGTEAFF. Here the CDR3 DNA reads TGTGCCAGCAGCTTAGTGCTAGGGACTGAAGCTTTCTTT.

The V call is TRBV9, the J call TRBJ2-3; perhaps TRBD1 as D (7 bases). V dropped 1 base and J dropped 4 bases, with 10 bases sitting between them. The CDR3 is 14 residues long. The germline V gene has CDR1 SGDLS and CDR2 YYNGEE. CDR3 in DNA: TGTGCCAGCAGCGTACGGGGGACAGCAGATACGCAGTATTTT. Its translation: CASSVRGTADTQYF.

Turning to this clone: Within the sample, other DNA sequences also encode this same CDR3. CDR3 region: CASSRDSYGYTF. The CDR3 region has the DNA TGTGCCAGCAGCCGAGACTCATATGGCTACACCTTC. The V gene is TRBV7-9, the J gene TRBJ1-2, with D hard to call. This CDR3 has 12 amino acids. Per the germline V gene, CDR1 is SEHNR and CDR2 is FQNEAQ (reference sequence). V was shortened by 5 bases and J by 5 bases, with 9 bases between the two germline ends.

The chain joins TRBV3-1 (or the pseudogene TRBV3-2) to TRBJ1-1, with D possibly matching TRBD1 (5 bases). The CDR3 is made up of 14 amino acids. Trimming removed 1 base from V and 1 base from J, with 7 bases in between. CDR1 and CDR2 (germline): LGHDT, YNNKEL (reference sequence). CDR3 nucleotide sequence: TGTGCCAGCAGCCAAGTCACAGGGAACACTGAAGCTTTCTTT. Translation: CASSQVTGNTEAFF.

CDR3 coding DNA: TGTGCCAGCAGCGTATTAAGTGTGAACACTGAAGCTTTCTTT. Its protein is CASSVLSVNTEAFF. V usage is TRBV9 and J usage is TRBJ1-1; D call uncertain. The V and J ends lost 1 base and 0 bases respectively, with 7 bases between them. Germline CDR1 and CDR2: SGDLS and YYNGEE. This CDR3 has 14 amino acids.

The chain links TRBV5-1 to TRBJ1-1; D is ambiguous. V lost 0 bases to trimming and J lost 3 bases, with 12 bases between them. The germline V gene encodes CDR1 SGHRS and CDR2 YFSETQ. There are 15 residues in the CDR3. The CDR3 region is CASSLVLGLDTEAFF. The CDR3 coding sequence is TGCGCCAGCAGCTTGGTTCTGGGGTTGGACACTGAAGCTTTCTTT.

V is TRBV9 and J is TRBJ2-2, with TRBD2 matching 10 bases. The CDR3 consists of 15 residues. Germline trimming cut 5 bases from V and 4 bases from J; bases unmatched to any gene: 5. Germline V gene lookup returns CDR1 SGDLS and CDR2 YYNGEE. CDR3 region: CASRASGGSTGELFF. Here the CDR3 DNA reads TGTGCCAGCAGGGCTAGCGGGGGCTCCACCGGGGAGCTGTTTTTT.

V and J are TRBV19 and TRBJ1-6, with 7 positions matching TRBD1. The CDR3 sequence is 20 residues long. Trimming took 6 bases from V and 0 from J; bases not matched to a gene: 17. In germline, CDR1 is LNHDA, CDR2 SQIVND (reference sequence). The CDR3 region has the DNA TGTGCCAGTAGCACGTATTCTCCGGACAGGAGTAACTCCTATAATTCACCCCTCCACTTT. Translation: CASSTYSPDRSNSYNSPLHF.

The chain joins TRBV10-2 to TRBJ2-7; a weak D match, TRBD1 (5 bases). From germline, CDR1 is WSHSY and CDR2 SAAADI. V dropped 5 bases and J dropped 5 bases, with 16 bases sitting between them. CDR3 length: 14 residues. The CDR3 DNA reads TGCGCCAGCAGTTGGACACCCGAAGAGAACGAGCAGTACGTC. This sequence encodes CASSWTPEENEQYV.

The genes are TRBV25-1 and TRBJ2-7, with TRBD1 matching over 7 bases. Germline trimming cut 11 bases from V and 0 bases from J; bases unmatched to any gene: 4. The CDR3 is made up of 12 amino acids. Germline CDR1 and CDR2: MGHDK and SYGVNS. CDR3 DNA sequence: TGTGCCGTACAGGGGAGCTCCTACGAGCAGTACTTC. Amino acid sequence: CAVQGSSYEQYF.

V usage is TRBV10-3 and J usage is TRBJ2-2; 8 nucleotides line up with TRBD1. V shed 5 bases, J shed 0 bases, and the junction held 2 bases outside the gene matches. The CDR3 loop spans 15 amino acids. CDR1 and CDR2 (germline): ENHRY, SYGVKD. CDR3 bases: TGTGCCATCAGTCACAGGGGGGCGAACACCGGGGAGCTGTTTTTT. This encodes CAISHRGANTGELFF.

The chain is built from TRBV2 and TRBJ1-4, with 9 nucleotides matching TRBD1. Germline V gene sequence: CDR1 SNHLY, CDR2 FYNNEI. The CDR3 has 15 residues. J was trimmed by 4 bases and V by 7 bases; bases with no gene match: 7. CDR3 in amino acids: CASTTGGVGNEKLFF. The CDR3 DNA is TGTGCCAGCACCACAGGGGGCGTGGGTAATGAAAAACTGTTTTTT.

The chain recombines TRBV2 with TRBJ1-2; possible D gene TRBD1, 6 bases. The CDR3 has 15 residues. V lost 0 bases, J lost 3 bases, and 11 bases lay in between. Germline V gene lookup returns CDR1 SNHLY and CDR2 FYNNEI. The CDR3 region is CASSEAGQTYYGYTF. CDR3 in DNA: TGTGCCAGCAGTGAAGCCGGACAGACCTACTATGGCTACACCTTC.

This clone has more than one count but fewer than ten. This chain links TRBV5-4 with TRBJ1-2; no firm D call. Trimming removed 0 bases from V and 8 bases from J, with 8 bases in between. CDR3 length: 12 residues. Germline CDR1 SGHNT, CDR2 YYREEE (reference sequence). The CDR3, as DNA: TGTGCCAGCAGCTTGGACGGATACGGCTACACCTTC. Its translation is CASSLDGYGYTF.

V and J are TRBV5-8 and TRBJ2-7; 10 bases map to TRBD1. CDR1 is SGHTS and CDR2 is YDEGEE in the germline V gene. This CDR3 is 15 amino acids long. The V and J ends lost 2 bases and 3 bases, in that order; junction bases with no gene match: 5. CDR3 in DNA: TGTGCCAGCAGCTTTGACAGGGGGCTTATCTACGAGCAGTACTTC. Residues: CASSFDRGLIYEQYF.

For the CDR3, the DNA is TGTGCCAGTAGTATAGACACCAGTGGGAATTCACCCCTCCACTTT. Its protein product is CASSIDTSGNSPLHF. The chain is built from TRBV19 and TRBJ1-6, with D unresolved. The V gene's germline CDR1 is LNHDA and CDR2 SQIVND (reference sequence). This CDR3 is built from 15 residues. V was trimmed by 0 bases and J by 7 bases, leaving 10 bases between them.

The chain uses TRBV7-2 and TRBJ2-2; 13 nucleotides agree with TRBD2. V lost 0 bases, J lost 7 bases, and 2 bases stayed unmatched. Germline CDR1 is SGHTA and CDR2 is FQGNSA. The CDR3 extends over 16 amino acids. CDR3 in amino acids: CASSLARLAGGGELFF. The CDR3 DNA is TGTGCCAGCAGCTTAGCCCGACTAGCGGGGGGCGGGGAGCTGTTTTTT.

J is TRBJ1-6 and V is TRBV25-1; no definite D call. Trimming pared 2 bases from V and 8 bases from J, leaving 13 bases between. The CDR3 extends over 15 amino acids. CDR1 is MGHDK, CDR2 SYGVNS, per germline. The CDR3 sequence is CASSEGSYLDSPLHF. In DNA, the CDR3 is TGTGCCAGCAGTGAAGGCTCCTACTTAGATTCACCCCTCCACTTT.